This TCR beta chain was identified in a study of T cell repertoires in cytomegalovirus infection. Study background: CMV infection together with matching HLA type was indicated by public TCR beta signatures.

The CDR3 has 14 residues. Per germline, CDR1 WNHNN and CDR2 SYGVQD (reference sequence). The V and J ends lost 6 bases and 4 bases respectively, with 12 bases between them. This clonotype was recorded at least ten times. TCRdb independently ran MiXCR on the reads; one entry per CDR3 protein. The sample gives 450,000 to 600,000 distinct CDR3 sequences, about 11% of which show up once; about 9.4% is in the top ten. The sequence derives from a human donor in good health (CMV status not recorded). Some clones in this sample may be carry-over from other donors' samples. The sample comprised PBMCs. The rearrangement links TRBV10-1 to TRBJ2-2, with no clear D. CDR3 sequence reads: CASSEGSSTGELFF. DNA of the CDR3: TGCGCCAGCAGCGAAGGGTCTAGCACCGGGGAGCTGTTTTTT.